This T cell receptor (beta chain) originates from a study of T cells in Graves' hyperthyroidism and ophthalmopathy. There were TCR beta CDR3 regions amplified from RNA transcripts. RT-PCR in the first round (using the HTBI primer set) targeted the TCR CDR3. TCRdb re-called the multiplex PCR reads with MiXCR, one entry per CDR3 protein. In the table there are approximately 530,000 distinct CDR3 sequences, over 15% of which are singletons. V lost 4 bases and J lost 5, with 16 bases in between. CDR3 length equals 15 residues. Germline V gives CDR1 KGHDR, CDR2 SFDVKD. The V and J genes are TRBV24-1 and TRBJ2-5; possibly TRBD1 for D (5 bases). The sequenced material came from blood. The clonotype comes from a woman younger than 35 with Graves' hyperthyroidism. This CDR3 reads CATSDPTWGTETQYF. CDR3 nucleotide sequence: TGTGCCACCAGTGACCCGACGTGGGGCACGGAGACCCAGTACTTC.